The rows below give T cell receptor beta chains drawn from one sample of a study of molecular identifiers for immune sequencing clone quantification. TCRdb ran MiXCR on the PCR reads and lists one entry per CDR3 protein. The table shows 85,000 to 100,000 distinct CDR3 sequences, with about 24% occurring only once. Input material: naive CD8+ T cells from blood, with Jurkat cell RNA spiked in. Receptor source: a human donor in good health. Some libraries in this study had Jurkat cell RNA spiked in. Each CDR3 is given with its conserved first and last residue. Each record gives: clone size, V gene, D gene, J gene, CDR3 DNA, CDR3 protein. The D gene is left open where the match is weak. Size values are once, few and many counts, or a class for expanded clones, and some rows have none.

>many|TRBV7-6|TRBD2|TRBJ2-1
TGTGCCAGCAGCTACCTAGCGGGGAAATACAATGAGCAGTTCTTC
CASSYLAGKYNEQFF
>few|TRBV4-3|TRBD2|TRBJ2-4
TGCGCCAGCAGCCTAAGTGGTACTAGCGGGGGGGTGGGAGCCAAAAACATTCAGTACTTC
CASSLSGTSGGVGAKNIQYF
>.|TRBV7-3|.|TRBJ2-1
TGTGCCAGCAGCTTAGACGGCAGCCCAGCCTACAATGAGCAGTTCTTC
CASSLDGSPAYNEQFF
>many|TRBV7-2|.|TRBJ2-7
TGTGCCAGCAGCTTCGGGGAGGACTTGAGCTCCTACGAGCAGTACTTC
CASSFGEDLSSYEQYF
>.|TRBV7-8|.|TRBJ1-5
TGTGCCAGCAGCTCGGGGGACTCTCCGGGTGAGAACCAGCATTTT
CASSSGDSPGENQHF
>.|TRBV20-1|.|TRBJ2-3
TGCAGTGCTAGTAACCCAGGGCCCACAGATACGCAGTATTTT
CSASNPGPTDTQYF
>.|TRBV12-3/TRBV12-4|.|TRBJ2-4
TGTGCCAGCAGCCCCGGGTGGGCAGCCAAAAACATTCAGTACTTC
CASSPGWAAKNIQYF
>many|TRBV4-3|.|TRBJ2-3
TGCGCCAGCAGCCAGAGGGGCGGGCGTCCTAGCACAGATACGCAGTATTTT
CASSQRGGRPSTDTQYF
>many|TRBV20-1|.|TRBJ2-7
TGCAGTCAGGCAAGGATCCAGGACAGCCCCTACGAGCAGTACTTC
CSQARIQDSPYEQYF
>.|TRBV6-1|TRBD1|TRBJ2-1
TGTGCCAGCAGTGATGGAATCGGACAGGAAAGATACAATGCGCGGTTCTTC
CASSDGIGQERYNARFF
>many|TRBV28|.|TRBJ2-7
TGTGCCAGCAGTTTACTGGCCGGAAACTCCTACGAGCAGTACTTC
CASSLLAGNSYEQYF
>many|TRBV9|TRBD1|TRBJ2-5
TGTGCCAGCAGCGCGGGACAGGGTACGGAAGAGACCCAGTACTTC
CASSAGQGTEETQYF
>many|TRBV5-4|.|TRBJ2-3
TGTGCCAGCAGCACCTTAGGCGGACAGAGCACAGATACGCAGTATTTT
CASSTLGGQSTDTQYF
>few|TRBV27|.|TRBJ2-5
TGTGCCAGCAGACCGGAACTTGAACTAGAGACCCAGTACTTC
CASRPELELETQYF
>.|TRBV30|.|TRBJ2-1
TGTGCCTGGAGTGTCCCAGGGCCCTACAATGAGCAGTTCTTC
CAWSVPGPYNEQFF
>many|TRBV6-1|.|TRBJ2-5
TGTGCCAGCAGTGAAGACTCCTTAGCGGACCAAGAGACCCAGTACTTC
CASSEDSLADQETQYF
>many|TRBV5-6|.|TRBJ2-3
TGTGCCAGCAGCTTGGCCGTCAGGGGGGCAGATACGCAGTATTTT
CASSLAVRGADTQYF
>few|TRBV27|TRBD1|TRBJ2-7
TGTGCCAGCAGATCCGGGACAGGAGGCTACGAGCAGTACTTC
CASRSGTGGYEQYF
>.|TRBV19|TRBD1|TRBJ2-3
TGTGCCAGTAGTATCGGGGCAGGGGGCGCAGATACGCAGTATTTT
CASSIGAGGADTQYF
>many|TRBV6-2/TRBV6-3|.|TRBJ2-5
TGTGCCAGCAGCCCCGGACAAGGGGAGACCCAGTACTTC
CASSPGQGETQYF